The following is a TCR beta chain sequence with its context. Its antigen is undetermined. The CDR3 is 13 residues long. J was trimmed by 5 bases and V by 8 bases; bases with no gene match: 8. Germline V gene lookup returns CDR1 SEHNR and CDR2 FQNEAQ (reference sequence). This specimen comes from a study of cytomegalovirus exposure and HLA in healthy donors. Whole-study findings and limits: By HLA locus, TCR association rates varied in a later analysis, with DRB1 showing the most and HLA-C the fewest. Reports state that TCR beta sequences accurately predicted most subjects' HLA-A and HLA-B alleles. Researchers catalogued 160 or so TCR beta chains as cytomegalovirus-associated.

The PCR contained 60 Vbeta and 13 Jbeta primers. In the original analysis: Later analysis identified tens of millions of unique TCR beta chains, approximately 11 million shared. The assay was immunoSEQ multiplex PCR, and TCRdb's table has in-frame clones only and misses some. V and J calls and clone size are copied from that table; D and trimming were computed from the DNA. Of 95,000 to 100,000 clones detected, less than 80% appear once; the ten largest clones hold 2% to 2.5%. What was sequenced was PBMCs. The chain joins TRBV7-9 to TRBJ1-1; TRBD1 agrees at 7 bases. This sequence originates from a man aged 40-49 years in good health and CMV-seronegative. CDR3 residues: CASEGAQGTEAFF. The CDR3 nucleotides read TGTGCCAGCGAGGGGGCCCAGGGGACTGAAGCTTTCTTT.